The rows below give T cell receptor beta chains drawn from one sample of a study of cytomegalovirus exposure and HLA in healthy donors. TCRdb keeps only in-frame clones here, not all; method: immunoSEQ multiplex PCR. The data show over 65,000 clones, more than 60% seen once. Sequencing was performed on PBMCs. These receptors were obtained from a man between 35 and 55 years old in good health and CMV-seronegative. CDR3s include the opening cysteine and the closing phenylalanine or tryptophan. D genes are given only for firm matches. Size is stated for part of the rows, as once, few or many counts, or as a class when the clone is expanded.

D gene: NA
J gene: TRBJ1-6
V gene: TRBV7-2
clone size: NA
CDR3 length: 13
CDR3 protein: CASALPHNSPLHF
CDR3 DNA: TGTGCCAGCGCCCTACCGCATAATTCACCCCTCCACTTT

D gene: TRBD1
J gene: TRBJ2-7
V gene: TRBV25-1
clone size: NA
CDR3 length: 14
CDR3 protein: CASSEGDRGYEQYF
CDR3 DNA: TGTGCCAGCAGTGAAGGTGACAGGGGCTACGAGCAGTACTTC

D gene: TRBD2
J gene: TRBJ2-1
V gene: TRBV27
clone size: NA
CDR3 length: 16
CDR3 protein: CASSLLLAGGYNEQFF
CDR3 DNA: TGTGCCAGCAGTTTATTACTAGCGGGAGGCTACAATGAGCAGTTCTTC

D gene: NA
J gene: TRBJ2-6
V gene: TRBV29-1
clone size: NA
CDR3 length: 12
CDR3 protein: CSVVTGANVLTF
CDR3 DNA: TGCAGCGTTGTAACTGGGGCCAACGTCCTGACTTTC

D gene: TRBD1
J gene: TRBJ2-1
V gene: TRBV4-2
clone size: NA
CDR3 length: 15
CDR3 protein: CASSQRQGFHNEQFF
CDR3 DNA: TGTGCCAGCAGCCAAAGACAGGGGTTCCACAATGAGCAGTTCTTC

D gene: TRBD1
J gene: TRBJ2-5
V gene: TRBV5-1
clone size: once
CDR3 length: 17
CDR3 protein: CASRTGQGSPRLFGQYF
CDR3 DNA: TGCGCCAGCAGGACCGGACAGGGTTCCCCCCGGCTTTTCGGGCAGTACTTC

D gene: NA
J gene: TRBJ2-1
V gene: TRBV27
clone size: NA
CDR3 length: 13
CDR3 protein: CASSFFSANEQFF
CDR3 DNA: TGTGCCAGCAGTTTCTTCAGCGCCAATGAGCAGTTCTTC

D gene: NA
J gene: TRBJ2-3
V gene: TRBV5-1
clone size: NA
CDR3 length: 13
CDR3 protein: CASSLGSADTQYF
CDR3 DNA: TGCGCCAGCAGCTTGGGATCGGCAGATACGCAGTATTTT

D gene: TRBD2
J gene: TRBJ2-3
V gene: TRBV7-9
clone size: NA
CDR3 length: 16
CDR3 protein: CASSPLGGGAWDTQYF
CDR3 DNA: TGTGCCAGCAGCCCCCTTGGCGGGGGGGCCTGGGATACGCAGTATTTT

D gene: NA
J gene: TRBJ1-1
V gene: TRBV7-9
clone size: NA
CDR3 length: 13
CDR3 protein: CSSSQPGGTEAFF
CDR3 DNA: TGTTCCAGCAGCCAACCCGGCGGGACTGAAGCTTTCTTT

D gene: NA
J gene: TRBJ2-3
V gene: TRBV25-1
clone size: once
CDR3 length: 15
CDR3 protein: CASRDEREGADTQYF
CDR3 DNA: TGTGCCAGCAGGGATGAGAGAGAGGGCGCAGATACGCAGTATTTT

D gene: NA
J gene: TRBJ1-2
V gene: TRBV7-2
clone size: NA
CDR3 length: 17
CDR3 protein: CASSHHAGLTFNYGYTF
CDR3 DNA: TGTGCCAGCAGCCATCATGCGGGCCTAACCTTTAACTATGGCTACACCTTC

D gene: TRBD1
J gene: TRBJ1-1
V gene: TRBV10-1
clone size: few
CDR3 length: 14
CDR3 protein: CASSERGQEHEAFF
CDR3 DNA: TGCGCCAGCAGTGAGAGGGGACAGGAGCATGAAGCTTTCTTT

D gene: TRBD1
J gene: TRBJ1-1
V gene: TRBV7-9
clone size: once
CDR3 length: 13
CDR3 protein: CASSRDRATEAFF
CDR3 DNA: TGTGCCAGCAGCCGGGACAGGGCCACTGAAGCTTTCTTT

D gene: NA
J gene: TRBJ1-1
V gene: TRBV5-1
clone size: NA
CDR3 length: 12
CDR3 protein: CASSAGNTEAFF
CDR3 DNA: TGCGCCAGCAGTGCGGGGAACACTGAAGCTTTCTTT

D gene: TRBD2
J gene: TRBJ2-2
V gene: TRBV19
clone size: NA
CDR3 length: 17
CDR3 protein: CASNQFTSGGRTGELFF
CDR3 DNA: TGTGCCAGTAATCAATTCACTAGCGGGGGACGGACCGGGGAGCTGTTTTTT